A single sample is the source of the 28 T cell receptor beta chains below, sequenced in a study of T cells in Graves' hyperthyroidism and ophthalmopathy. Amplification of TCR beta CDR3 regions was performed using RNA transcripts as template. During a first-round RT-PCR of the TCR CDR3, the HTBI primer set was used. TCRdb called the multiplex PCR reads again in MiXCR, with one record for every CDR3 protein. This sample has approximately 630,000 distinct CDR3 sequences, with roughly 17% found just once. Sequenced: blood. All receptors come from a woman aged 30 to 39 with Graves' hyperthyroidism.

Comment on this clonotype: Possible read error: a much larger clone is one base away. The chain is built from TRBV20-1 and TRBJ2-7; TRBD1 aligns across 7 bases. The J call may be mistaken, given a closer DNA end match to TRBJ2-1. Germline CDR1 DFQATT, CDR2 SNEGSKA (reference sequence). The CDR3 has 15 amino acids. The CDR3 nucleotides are TGCAGTGCTGAGCACCCGGGACAGCTTAATTACGAGCAGTTCTTC. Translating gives CSAEHPGQLNYEQFF.

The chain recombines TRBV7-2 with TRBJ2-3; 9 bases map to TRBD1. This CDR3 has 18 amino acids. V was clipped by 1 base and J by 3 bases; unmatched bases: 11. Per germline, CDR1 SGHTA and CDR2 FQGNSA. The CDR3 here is CASSLVNLGQGFTDTQYF. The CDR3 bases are TGTGCCAGCAGCTTAGTGAACTTGGGACAGGGTTTTACAGATACGCAGTATTTT.

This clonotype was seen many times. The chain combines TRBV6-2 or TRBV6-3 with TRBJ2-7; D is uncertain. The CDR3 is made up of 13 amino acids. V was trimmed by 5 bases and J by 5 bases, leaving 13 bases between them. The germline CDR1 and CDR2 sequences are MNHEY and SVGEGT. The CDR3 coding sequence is TGTGCCAGCAGTCACCCACCGACGGACGAGCAGTACTTC. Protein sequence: CASSHPPTDEQYF.

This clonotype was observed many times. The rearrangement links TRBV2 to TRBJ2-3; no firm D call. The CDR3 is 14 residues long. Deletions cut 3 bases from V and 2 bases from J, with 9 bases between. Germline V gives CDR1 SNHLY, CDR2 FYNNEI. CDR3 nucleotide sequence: TGTGCCAGCAGTGATGTGGTCGTCACAGATACGCAGTATTTT. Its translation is CASSDVVVTDTQYF.

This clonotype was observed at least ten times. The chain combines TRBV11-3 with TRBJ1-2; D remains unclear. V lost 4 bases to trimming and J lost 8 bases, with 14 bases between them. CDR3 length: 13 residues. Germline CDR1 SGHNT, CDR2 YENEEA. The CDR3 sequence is CASSSAAASGYTF. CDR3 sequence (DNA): TGTGCCAGCAGCTCGGCAGCCGCGTCCGGCTACACCTTC.

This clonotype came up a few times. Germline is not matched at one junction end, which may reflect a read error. CDR3 residues: CASNPVGQAYGQYF. Here the CDR3 DNA reads TGTGCCAGCAACCCCGTAGGACAGGCCTACGGGCAGTACTTC. The chain recombines TRBV27 with TRBJ2-7, with 7 bases aligning to TRBD1. Germline V gene sequence: CDR1 MNHEY, CDR2 SMNVEV (reference sequence). The CDR3 consists of 14 residues.

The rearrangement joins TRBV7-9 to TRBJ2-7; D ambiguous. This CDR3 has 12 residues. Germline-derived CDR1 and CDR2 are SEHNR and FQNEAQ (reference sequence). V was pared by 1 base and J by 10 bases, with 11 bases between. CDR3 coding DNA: TGTGCCAGCAGCTTAGAGGTAGTGAGACAGTACTTC. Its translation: CASSLEVVRQYF.

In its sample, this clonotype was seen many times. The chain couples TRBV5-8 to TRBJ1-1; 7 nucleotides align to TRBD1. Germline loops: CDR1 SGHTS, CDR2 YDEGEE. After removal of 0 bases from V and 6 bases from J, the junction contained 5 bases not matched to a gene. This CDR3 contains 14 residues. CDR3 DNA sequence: TGTGCCAGCAGCTTGGATACAGGGGAGTCTGAAGCTTTCTTT. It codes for CASSLDTGESEAFF. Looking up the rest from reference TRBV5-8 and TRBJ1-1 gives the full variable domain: EAGVTQSPTHLIKTRGQQATLRCSPISGHTSVYWYQQALGLGLQFLLWYDEGEERNRGNFPPRFSGRQFPNYSSELNVNALELEDSALYLCASSLDTGESEAFFGQGTRLTVV.

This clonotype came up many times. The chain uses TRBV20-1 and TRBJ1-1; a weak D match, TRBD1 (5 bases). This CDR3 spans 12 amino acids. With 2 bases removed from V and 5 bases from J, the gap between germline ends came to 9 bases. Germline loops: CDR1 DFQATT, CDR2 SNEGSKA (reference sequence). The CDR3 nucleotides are TGCAGTGCTAGATCCAGGGAGACTGAAGCTTTCTTT. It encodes CSARSRETEAFF.

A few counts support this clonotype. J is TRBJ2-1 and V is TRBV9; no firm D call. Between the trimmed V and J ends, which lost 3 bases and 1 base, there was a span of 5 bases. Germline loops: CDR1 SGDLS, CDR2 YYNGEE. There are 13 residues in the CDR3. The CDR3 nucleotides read TGTGCCAGCAGCGCTTTGTCCTACAATGAGCAGTTCTTC. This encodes CASSALSYNEQFF.

As DNA, the CDR3 is TGTGCCTGGAGTGTCGGGACTAGCGGGATCCTGGAGCAGTTCTTC. Translated, it gives CAWSVGTSGILEQFF. V usage is TRBV30 and J usage is TRBJ2-1, with 13 bases aligning to TRBD2. Germline values: CDR1 GTSNPN, CDR2 SVGIG (reference sequence). The CDR3 length is 15 residues. The junction had 6 bases not matched to a gene; V was cut back by 0 bases and J by 10 bases.

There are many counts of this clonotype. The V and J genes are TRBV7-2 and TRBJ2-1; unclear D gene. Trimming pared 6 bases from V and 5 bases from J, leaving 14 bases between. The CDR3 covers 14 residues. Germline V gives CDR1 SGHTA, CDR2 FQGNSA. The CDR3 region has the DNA TGTGCCAGCAGACCCGAGTGGTCTAACAATGAGCAGTTCTTC. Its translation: CASRPEWSNNEQFF.

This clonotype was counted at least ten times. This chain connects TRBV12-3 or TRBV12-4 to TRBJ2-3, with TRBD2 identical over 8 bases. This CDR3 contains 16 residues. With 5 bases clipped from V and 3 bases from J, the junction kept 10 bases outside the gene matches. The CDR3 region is CASSRQTSALTDTQYF. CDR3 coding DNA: TGTGCCAGCAGTCGACAGACTAGCGCCTTGACAGATACGCAGTATTTT.

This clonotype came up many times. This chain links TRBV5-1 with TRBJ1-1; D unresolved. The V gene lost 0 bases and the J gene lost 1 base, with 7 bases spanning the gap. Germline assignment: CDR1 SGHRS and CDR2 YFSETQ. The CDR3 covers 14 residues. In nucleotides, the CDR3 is TGCGCCAGCAGCTTGGATACGTCGAACACTGAAGCTTTCTTT. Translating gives CASSLDTSNTEAFF.

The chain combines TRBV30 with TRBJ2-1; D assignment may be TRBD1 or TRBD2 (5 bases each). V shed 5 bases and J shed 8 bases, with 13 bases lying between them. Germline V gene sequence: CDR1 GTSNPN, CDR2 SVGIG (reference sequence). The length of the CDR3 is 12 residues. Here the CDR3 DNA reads TGTGCCTGGGGGGGAAGGGTACATGAGCAGTTCTTC. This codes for CAWGGRVHEQFF. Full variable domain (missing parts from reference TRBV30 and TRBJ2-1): SQTIHQWPATLVQPVGSPLSLECTVEGTSNPNLYWYRQAAGRGLQLLFYSVGIGQISSEVPQNLSASRPQDRQFILSSKKLLLSDSGFYLCAWGGRVHEQFFGPGTRLTVL.

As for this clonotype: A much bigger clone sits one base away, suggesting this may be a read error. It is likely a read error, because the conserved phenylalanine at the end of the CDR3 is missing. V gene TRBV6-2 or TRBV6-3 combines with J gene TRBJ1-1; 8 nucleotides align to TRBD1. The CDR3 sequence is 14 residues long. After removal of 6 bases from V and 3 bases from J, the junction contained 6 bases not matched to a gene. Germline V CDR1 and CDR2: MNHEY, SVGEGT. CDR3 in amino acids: CASRRTGRDTEAFL. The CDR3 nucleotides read TGTGCCAGCAGGCGGACAGGGAGGGACACTGAAGCTTTCCTT.

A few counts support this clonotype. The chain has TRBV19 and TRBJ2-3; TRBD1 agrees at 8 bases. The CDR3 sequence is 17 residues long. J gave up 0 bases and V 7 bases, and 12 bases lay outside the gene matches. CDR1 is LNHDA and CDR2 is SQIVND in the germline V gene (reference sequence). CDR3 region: CASTPPGTGLSTDTQYF. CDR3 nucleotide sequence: TGTGCCAGTACCCCGCCCGGGACAGGCCTTAGCACAGATACGCAGTATTTT.

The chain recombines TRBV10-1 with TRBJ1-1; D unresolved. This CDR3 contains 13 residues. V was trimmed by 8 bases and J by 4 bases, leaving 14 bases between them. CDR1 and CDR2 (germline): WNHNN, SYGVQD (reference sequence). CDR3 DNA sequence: TGCGCCAGCCCCGGGGAACTGGTCACTGAAGCTTTCTTT. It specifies CASPGELVTEAFF.

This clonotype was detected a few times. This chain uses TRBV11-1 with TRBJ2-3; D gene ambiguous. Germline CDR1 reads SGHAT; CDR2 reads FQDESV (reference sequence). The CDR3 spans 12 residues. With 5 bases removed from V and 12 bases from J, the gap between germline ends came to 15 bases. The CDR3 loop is CASSPGPITQYF. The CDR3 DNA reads TGTGCCAGCAGCCCCGGACCTATTACCCAGTATTTT.

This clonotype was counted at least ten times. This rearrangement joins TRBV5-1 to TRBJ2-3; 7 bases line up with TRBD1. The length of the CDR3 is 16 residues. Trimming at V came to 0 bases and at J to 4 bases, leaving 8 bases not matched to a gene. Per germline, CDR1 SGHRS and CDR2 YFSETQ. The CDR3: CASSLAITGVPDTQYF. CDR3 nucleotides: TGCGCCAGCAGCTTGGCCATAACAGGGGTTCCAGATACGCAGTATTTT.

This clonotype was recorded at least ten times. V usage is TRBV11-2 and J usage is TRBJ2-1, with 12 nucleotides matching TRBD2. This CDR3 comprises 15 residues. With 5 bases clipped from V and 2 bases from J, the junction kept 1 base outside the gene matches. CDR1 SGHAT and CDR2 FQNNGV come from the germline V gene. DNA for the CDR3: TGTGCCAGCAGCGGACTAGCGGGACCCTACAATGAGCAGTTCTTC. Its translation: CASSGLAGPYNEQFF.

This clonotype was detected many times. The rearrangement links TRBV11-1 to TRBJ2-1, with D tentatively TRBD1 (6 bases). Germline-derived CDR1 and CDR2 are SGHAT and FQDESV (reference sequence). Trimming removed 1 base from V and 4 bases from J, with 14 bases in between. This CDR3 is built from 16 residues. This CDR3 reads CASSLEAGVRYNEQFF. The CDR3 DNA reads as TGTGCCAGCAGCTTAGAGGCAGGGGTAAGGTACAATGAGCAGTTCTTC.

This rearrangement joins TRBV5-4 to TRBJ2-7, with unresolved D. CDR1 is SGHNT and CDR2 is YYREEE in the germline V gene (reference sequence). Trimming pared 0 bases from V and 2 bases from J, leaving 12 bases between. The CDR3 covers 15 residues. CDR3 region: CASSLGQDLTYEQYF. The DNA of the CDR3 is TGTGCCAGCAGCTTGGGCCAGGATCTTACCTACGAGCAGTACTTC.

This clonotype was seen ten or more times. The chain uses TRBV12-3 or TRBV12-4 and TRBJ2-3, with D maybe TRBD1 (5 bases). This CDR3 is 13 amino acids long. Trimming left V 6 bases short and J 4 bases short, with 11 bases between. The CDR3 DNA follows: TGTGCCAGCAGAAGCCAGGGCGCAGATACGCAGTATTTT. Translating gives CASRSQGADTQYF.

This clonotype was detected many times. DNA for the CDR3: TGCAGTGCTAGAGATCGGGGGAGGGGCATTTCGCACGAGCAGTACTTC. Its translation: CSARDRGRGISHEQYF. V and J are TRBV20-1 and TRBJ2-7, with TRBD2 matching 7 bases. Trimming took 0 bases from V and 5 from J; bases not matched to a gene: 13. The germline CDR1 and CDR2 sequences are DFQATT and SNEGSKA (reference sequence). The CDR3 sequence is 16 residues long.

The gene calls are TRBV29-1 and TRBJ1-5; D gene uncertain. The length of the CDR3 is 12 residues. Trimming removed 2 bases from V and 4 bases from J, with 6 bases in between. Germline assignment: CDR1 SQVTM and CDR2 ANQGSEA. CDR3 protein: CSVESENQPQHF. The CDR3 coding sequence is TGCAGCGTTGAATCAGAAAATCAGCCCCAGCATTTT.

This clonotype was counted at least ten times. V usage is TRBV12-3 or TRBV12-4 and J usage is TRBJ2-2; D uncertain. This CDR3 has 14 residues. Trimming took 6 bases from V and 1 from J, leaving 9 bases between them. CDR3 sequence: CASRPVGNTGELFF. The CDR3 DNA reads TGTGCCAGCAGACCAGTGGGGAACACCGGGGAGCTGTTTTTT.

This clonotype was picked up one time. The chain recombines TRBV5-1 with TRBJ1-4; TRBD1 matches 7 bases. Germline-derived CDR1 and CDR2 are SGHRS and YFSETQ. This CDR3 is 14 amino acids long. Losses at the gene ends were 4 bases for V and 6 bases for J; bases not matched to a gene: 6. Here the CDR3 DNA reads TGCGCCAGCAGCCAGGGGGACGGAGATGAAAAACTGTTTTTT. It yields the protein CASSQGDGDEKLFF.